This T cell receptor beta chain comes out of a study of OX40 agonist ivuxolimab in advanced cancers. This table comes from immunoSEQ multiplex PCR, and its TCRdb copy is limited to in-frame clones, with some not included. The sample includes around 86,000 clones, about 91% of them seen just once. Comments on this clone: Its antigen is not identified.

Per germline, CDR1 SGHNT and CDR2 YENEEA. The CDR3 length is 16 residues. Trimming removed 4 bases from V and 2 bases from J; junction bases left unmatched: 7. Study outcomes and limitations: Also present in some nonresponders was a low level of normalized T-cell clonal expansion.

This TCR derives from an adult with an advanced solid tumor such as melanoma, head and neck, liver or kidney cancer. The chain couples TRBV11-3 to TRBJ2-3, with 9 bases fitting TRBD2. The sample consisted of CD4+ or CD8+ T cells sorted from blood, taken in a trial of the OX40 agonist ivuxolimab. The CDR3 nucleotides read TGTGCCAGCAGCTGGACTAGCGTGGGTGACACAGATACGCAGTATTTT. Its translation: CASSWTSVGDTDTQYF.